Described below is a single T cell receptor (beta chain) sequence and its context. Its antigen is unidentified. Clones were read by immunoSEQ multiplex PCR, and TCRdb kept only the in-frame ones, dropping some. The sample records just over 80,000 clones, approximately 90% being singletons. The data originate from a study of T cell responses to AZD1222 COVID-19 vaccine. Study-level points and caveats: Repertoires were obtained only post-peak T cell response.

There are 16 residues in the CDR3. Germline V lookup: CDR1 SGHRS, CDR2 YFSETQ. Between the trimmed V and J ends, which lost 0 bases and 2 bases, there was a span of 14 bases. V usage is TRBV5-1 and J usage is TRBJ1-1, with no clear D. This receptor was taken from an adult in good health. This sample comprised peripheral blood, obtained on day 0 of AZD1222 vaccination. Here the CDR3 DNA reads TGCGCCAGCAGCTTGGCCGGGTCAGCGATAAACACTGAAGCTTTCTTT. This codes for CASSLAGSAINTEAFF.